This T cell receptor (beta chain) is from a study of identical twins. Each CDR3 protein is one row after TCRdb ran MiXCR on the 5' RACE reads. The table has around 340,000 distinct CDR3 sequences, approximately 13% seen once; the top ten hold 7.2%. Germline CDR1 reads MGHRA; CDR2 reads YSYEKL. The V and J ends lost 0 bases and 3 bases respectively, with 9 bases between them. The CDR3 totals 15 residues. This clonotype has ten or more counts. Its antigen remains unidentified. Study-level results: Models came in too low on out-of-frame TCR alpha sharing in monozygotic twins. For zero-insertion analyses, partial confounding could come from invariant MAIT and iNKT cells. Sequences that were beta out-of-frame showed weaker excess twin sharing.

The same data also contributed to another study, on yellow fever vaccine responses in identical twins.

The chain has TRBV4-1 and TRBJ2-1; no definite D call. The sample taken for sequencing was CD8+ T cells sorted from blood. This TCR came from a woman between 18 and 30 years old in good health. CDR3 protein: CASSQDRWDYNEQFF. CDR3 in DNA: TGCGCCAGCAGCCAAGATCGGTGGGACTACAATGAGCAGTTCTTC.